This TCR beta chain is drawn from a study of cytomegalovirus exposure and HLA in healthy donors. Study results and limitations: Published work reported that the classifier diagnosed cytomegalovirus status with high specificity and sensitivity. Associated with cytomegalovirus, according to the listing, were around 160 TCR beta chains.

The CDR3 extends over 13 amino acids. Per germline, CDR1 MNHNS and CDR2 SASEGT. Trimming removed 8 bases at V and 4 bases at J, with 13 bases between. The assay was immunoSEQ multiplex PCR, and TCRdb's table has in-frame clones only and misses some. The sample contains over 70,000 clones, roughly 90% of which appear only once. About this clone: What it binds is not known.

Input material: PBMCs. This clonotype originated in a woman aged 18-29 years in good health and CMV-seropositive. The chain employs TRBV6-1 and TRBJ2-3; D not resolved. DNA for the CDR3: TGTGCCAGCGAAGAAGGAGCCCCAGATACGCAGTATTTT. Residues: CASEEGAPDTQYF.